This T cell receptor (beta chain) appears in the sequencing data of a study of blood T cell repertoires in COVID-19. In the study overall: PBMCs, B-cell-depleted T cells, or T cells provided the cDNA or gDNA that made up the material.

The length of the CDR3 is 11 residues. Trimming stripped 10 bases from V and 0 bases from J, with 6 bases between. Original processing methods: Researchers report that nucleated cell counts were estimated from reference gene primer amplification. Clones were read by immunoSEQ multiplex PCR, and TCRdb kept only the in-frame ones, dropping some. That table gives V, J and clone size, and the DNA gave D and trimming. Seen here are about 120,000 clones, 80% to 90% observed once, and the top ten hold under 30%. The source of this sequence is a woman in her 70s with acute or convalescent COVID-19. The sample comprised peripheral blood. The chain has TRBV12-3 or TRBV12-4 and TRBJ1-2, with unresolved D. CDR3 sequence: CATAANYGYTF. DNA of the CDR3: TGTGCCACCGCGGCTAACTATGGCTACACCTTC.